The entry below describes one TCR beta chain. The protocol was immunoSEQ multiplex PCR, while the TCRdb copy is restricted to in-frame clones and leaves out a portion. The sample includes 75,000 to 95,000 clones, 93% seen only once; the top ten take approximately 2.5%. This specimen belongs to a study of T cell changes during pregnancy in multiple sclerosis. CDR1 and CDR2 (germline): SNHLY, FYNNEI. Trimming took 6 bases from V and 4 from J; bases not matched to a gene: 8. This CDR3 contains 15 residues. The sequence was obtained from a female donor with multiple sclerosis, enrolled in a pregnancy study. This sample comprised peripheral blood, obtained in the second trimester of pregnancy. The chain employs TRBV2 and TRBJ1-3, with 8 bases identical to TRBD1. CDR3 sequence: CASSARQGMGNTIYF. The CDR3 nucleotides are TGTGCCAGCAGCGCCAGACAGGGGATGGGAAACACCATATATTTT.